These 5 T cell receptor beta chains came from one sample sequenced in a study of blood T cell repertoires in COVID-19. Profiled with immunoSEQ multiplex PCR; TCRdb holds only in-frame clones, not every one. This sample has some 390,000 clones; over 75% occur once, and the top ten carry about 2%. What was sequenced was peripheral blood. These receptors all stem from a woman aged 55-70 years with COVID-19, enrolled during active disease.

Written as DNA, the CDR3 is TGTGCCAGCAGCGCCCCTTCGCCGGGCACAGATACGCAGTATTTT. Its translation: CASSAPSPGTDTQYF. This chain joins TRBV7-9 and TRBJ2-3, with D uncertain. The CDR3 is made up of 15 amino acids. Germline-derived CDR1 and CDR2 are SEHNR and FQNEAQ (reference sequence). The V and J ends lost 5 bases and 1 base respectively, with 13 bases between them.

This sequence joins TRBV6-2 or TRBV6-3 and TRBJ2-4; 9 positions match TRBD1. The CDR3 length is 17 residues. The ends lost 2 bases at V and 5 bases at J; junction bases unmatched: 10. Germline lookup yields CDR1 MNHEY and CDR2 SVGEGT. The DNA for the CDR3 is TGTGCCAGCAGTTACCGGGGGACAGGGAACCGCGAAAACATTCAGTACTTC. It encodes CASSYRGTGNRENIQYF.

This clone has a single count. The chain recombines TRBV6-6 with TRBJ1-2, with no clear D. The CDR3 has 15 amino acids. CDR1 is MNHNY, CDR2 SVGAGI, per germline (reference sequence). V was cut by 2 bases and J by 1 base, with 11 bases left in between. DNA of the CDR3: TGTGCCAGCAGTTACGGAGGTGATAATAACTATGGCTACACCTTC. Protein: CASSYGGDNNYGYTF.

The chain joins TRBV28 to TRBJ1-6, with D possibly being TRBD1 (5 bases). This CDR3 has 14 residues. V lost 3 bases and J lost 9, with 12 bases in between. Germline V gene sequence: CDR1 MDHEN, CDR2 SYDVKM. Here the CDR3 reads CASSFLQGGSPLHF. DNA of the CDR3: TGTGCCAGCAGTTTTCTCCAGGGAGGTTCACCCCTCCACTTT.

The chain combines TRBV29-1 with TRBJ2-3; the D gene is possibly TRBD2 (6 bases). Germline loops: CDR1 SQVTM, CDR2 ANQGSEA. CDR3 size: 13 residues. CDR3 sequence: CTGGTPSPDTQYF. DNA of the CDR3: TGCACCGGGGGTACACCCTCCCCAGATACGCAGTATTTT.